Reported below is one T cell receptor beta chain. This clone occurred a few times. Its antigen is not yet known. Qualities for individual bases were not recorded, and no much larger clone is one base off. This sample stems from a study of blood T cell repertoires in COVID-19 (dated by TCRdb to 2020 to 2022). General notes on the study: Samples covering the acute and convalescent phases of COVID-19 were provided by collaborators in the United States, Italy and Spain. The prospective study material was composed of cDNA or gDNA derived from T cells, B-cell-depleted T cells, or PBMCs. Nearly every sample came with metadata listing a de-identified subject ID, COVID-19 status, age in years and sex. The samples were drawn from the first 160 participants of the ongoing ImmuneRACE study and from some 1,300 subjects provided by 6 global collaborators. Subjects who had been exposed to COVID-19, were actively infected with it, or had recovered from it provided the deeply sampled blood TCRbeta repertoires that made up the dataset. Where available, HLA class I and class II types were taken from metadata supplied by the sample provider and were not determined by assay-based typing. A freely available public database, intended as a resource for researchers studying the immune response to SARS-CoV-2, is where the repertoires were released. Points the paper makes about the study in general: How much clinical and demographic metadata was included differed by source and by participant, and the metadata was provided uncurated.

From its cysteine to its phenylalanine, the CDR3 spans 14 amino acids. Only the CDR3 part of the read is kept: 42 bases, read in frame from the first base. Clipping removes 6 bases from V and 3 bases from J, with 7 as the unmatched junction base count. Per the germline V gene, SNHLY is the CDR1 and FYNNEI is the CDR2. At one collaborating source in Seattle, patients were enrolled during active infection and were followed longitudinally through the course of disease. Collaborating institutions collected whole blood in K2EDTA tubes following their own protocols. Collaborator samples were shipped for TCRbeta analysis as frozen whole blood, isolated PBMCs, or DNA extracted from either sample type. TCRbeta CDR3 regions were amplified from genomic DNA by means of the immunoSEQ Assay, a bias-controlled multiplex PCR. The published analysis was carried out like this. The number of nucleated cells in each sample was estimated from the amplification of reference gene primers within the assay. To quantify the absolute abundance of each unique TCRbeta CDR3 rearrangement, sequence reads were collapsed and filtered. For each sample, productive Simpson clonality was calculated as the square root of Simpson's diversity index across productive rearrangements. TCRdb took this table from immuneACCESS and kept in-frame rearrangements with V and J called. Such tables lack part of the clones; where checked against another copy, unresolved V genes explain under half of the gap, and the rest is unexplained. D and trimming were read from the DNA, whereas the V and J calls and clone size are those reported in that table. The sample table holds about 170,000 clones, of which around four fifths were seen once. More than 14% of the sample rests with the top ten.

Sequencing was performed on peripheral blood. The sequence joins TRBV2 to TRBJ2-7, with 8 bases matching TRBD2. This TCR was sampled from a woman in her 70s with COVID-19, enrolled during active disease. CDR3 region: CASRNSGEGYEQYF. The nucleotide sequence reads as follows: TGTGCCAGCAGAAATAGCGGGGAGGGCTACGAGCAGTACTTC.